The entry that follows covers one T cell receptor beta chain sequence. Treatment meaning: oral pan-JAK inhibitor, 5-10 mg twice daily. Trimming removed 0 bases at V and 1 base at J, with 10 bases between. Germline-derived CDR1 and CDR2 are MNHEY and SMNVEV (reference sequence). This CDR3 has 16 residues. The sample is drawn from a study of CD8+ T cells in alopecia areata. Once RNA had been extracted, it was reverse transcribed into cDNA to act as the sequencing template. Libraries were prepared by immunoSEQ multiplex PCR; TCRdb keeps only in-frame clonotypes and omits some of them. The sample contains some 170,000 clones, 58% of which appear only once.

The chain joins TRBV27 to TRBJ2-4; D remains ambiguous. Sequences were derived from CD4+ T cells sorted from blood, sampled around week 55, from a patient treated with tofacitinib. The sequence was collected from a human donor with alopecia areata. The CDR3 sequence: CASSLSPGLAKNIQYF. The CDR3 coding sequence is TGTGCCAGCAGTTTATCGCCCGGGCTGGCCAAAAACATTCAGTACTTC.